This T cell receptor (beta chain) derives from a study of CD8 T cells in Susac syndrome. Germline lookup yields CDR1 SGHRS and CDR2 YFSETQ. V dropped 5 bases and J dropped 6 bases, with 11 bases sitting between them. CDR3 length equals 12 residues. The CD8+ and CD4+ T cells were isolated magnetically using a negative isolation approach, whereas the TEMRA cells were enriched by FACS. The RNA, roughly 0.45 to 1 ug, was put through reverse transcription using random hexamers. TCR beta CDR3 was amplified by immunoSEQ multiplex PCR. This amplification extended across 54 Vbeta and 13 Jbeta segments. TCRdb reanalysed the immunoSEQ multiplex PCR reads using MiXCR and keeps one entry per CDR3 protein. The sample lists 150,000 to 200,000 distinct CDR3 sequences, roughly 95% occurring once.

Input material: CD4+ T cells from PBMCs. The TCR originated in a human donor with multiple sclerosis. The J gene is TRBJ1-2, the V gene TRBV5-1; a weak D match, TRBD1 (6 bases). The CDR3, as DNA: TGCGCCAGCAGAGGGGGGTCGGATGGCTACACCTTC. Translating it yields CASRGGSDGYTF.